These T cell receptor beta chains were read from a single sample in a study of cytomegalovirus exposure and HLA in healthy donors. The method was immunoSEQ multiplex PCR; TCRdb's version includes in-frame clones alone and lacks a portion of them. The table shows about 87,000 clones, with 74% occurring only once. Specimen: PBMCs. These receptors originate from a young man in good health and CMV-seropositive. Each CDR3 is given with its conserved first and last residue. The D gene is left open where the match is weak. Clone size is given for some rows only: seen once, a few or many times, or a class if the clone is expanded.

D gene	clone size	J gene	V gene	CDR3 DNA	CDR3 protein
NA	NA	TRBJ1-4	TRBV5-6	TGTGCCAGCAGCCCATCGGGGGGGGCTGAAAAACTGTTTTTT	CASSPSGGAEKLFF
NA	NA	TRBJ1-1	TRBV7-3	TGTGCCAGCAGCTTAAACAGGGAGACTGAAGCTTTCTTT	CASSLNRETEAFF
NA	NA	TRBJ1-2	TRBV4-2	TGTGCCAGCAGCCAAGATCGGCGGGGAGGCTACACCTTC	CASSQDRRGGYTF
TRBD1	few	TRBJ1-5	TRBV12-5	TGTGCTAGTGGTCTGGGGGACAGTCCCTATCAGCCCCAGCATTTT	CASGLGDSPYQPQHF
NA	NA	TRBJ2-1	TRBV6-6	TGTGCCAGCAGACCGGCAGGGAGGAATGAGCAGTTCTTC	CASRPAGRNEQFF
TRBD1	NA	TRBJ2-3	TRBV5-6	TGTGCCAGCAGCTCCGGGACAGGGGGGATCACAGATACGCAGTATTTT	CASSSGTGGITDTQYF
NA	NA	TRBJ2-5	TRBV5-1	TGCGCCAGCAGCTTGTACCCGGGGCAAGAGACCCAGTACTTC	CASSLYPGQETQYF
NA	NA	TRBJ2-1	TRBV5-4	TGTGCCAGCAGTATCTCCTACAATGAGCAGTTCTTC	CASSISYNEQFF
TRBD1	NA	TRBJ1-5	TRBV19	TGTGCCAGTGGCCGGGACAGGGGTAATCAGCCCCAGAATTTT	CASGRDRGNQPQNF
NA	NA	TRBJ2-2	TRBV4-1	TGCGCCAGCAGCCAAGATTGGGCAGGGGTGTATACCGGGGAGCTGTTTTTT	CASSQDWAGVYTGELFF
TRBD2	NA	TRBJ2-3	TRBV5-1	TGCGCCAGCAGCTTAAGTAGCGGGATCGTAGATACGCAGTATTTT	CASSLSSGIVDTQYF
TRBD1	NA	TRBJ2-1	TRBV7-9	TGTGCCAGCAGCTTAGCACGGGACAGCCGACTGCCTTACAATGAGCAGTTCTTC	CASSLARDSRLPYNEQFF
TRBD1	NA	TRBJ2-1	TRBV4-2	TGTGCCAGCAGCCAACGCAGGGACAGTTCCAATGAGCAGCTCTTC	CASSQRRDSSNEQLF
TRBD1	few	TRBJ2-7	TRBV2	TGTGCCAGCATTACCGTAGGGACAGGCGCCCGTATAGGCGAGCAGTACTTC	CASITVGTGARIGEQYF
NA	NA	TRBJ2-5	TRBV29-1	TGCAGCGTTGAAGAGGCAGAGACCCAGTACTTC	CSVEEAETQYF
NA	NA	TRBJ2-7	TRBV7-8	TGTGCCAGCAGCTTATTGGGGAGGCAGGGGGGTTTCTACGAGCAGTACTTC	CASSLLGRQGGFYEQYF
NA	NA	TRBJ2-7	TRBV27	TGTGCCAGCAGTTTGGCGGGCTTAACCGGGTACGAGCAGTACTTC	CASSLAGLTGYEQYF
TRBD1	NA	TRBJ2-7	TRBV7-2	TGTGCCAGCAGCTACCTGACAGGGTCCGAGCAGTACTTC	CASSYLTGSEQYF
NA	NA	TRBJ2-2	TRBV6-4	TGTGCCAGCAGCCTCAGACTAGGCACCGGGGAGCTGTTTTTT	CASSLRLGTGELFF
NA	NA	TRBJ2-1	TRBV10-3	TGTGCCATCAGTGAGTCTCTATCAGGGCTCTACAATGAGCAGTTCTTC	CAISESLSGLYNEQFF
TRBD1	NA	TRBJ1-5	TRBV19	TGTGCCAGTAATGGACAGGGTATGGTCAATCAGCCCCAGCATTTT	CASNGQGMVNQPQHF
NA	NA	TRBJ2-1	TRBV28	TGTGCCAGCAGCCCGAGGGCGGGGCATCGGAATGAGCAGTTCTTC	CASSPRAGHRNEQFF
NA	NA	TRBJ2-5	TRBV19	TGTGCCAGTAGTGGAGGGGGCTTTCTGGCCCAGTACTTC	CASSGGGFLAQYF
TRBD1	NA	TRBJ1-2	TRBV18	TGTGCCAGCTCACCGATCGGGACAGGGCACGGCTACACCTTC	CASSPIGTGHGYTF
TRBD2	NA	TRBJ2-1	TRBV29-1	TGCAGCGCCCCTGGGAGGGGTTCTGAGCAGTTCTTC	CSAPGRGSEQFF
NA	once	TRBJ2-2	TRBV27	TGTGCCAGCAGTTTAGATTACAGGACCGGGGAGCTGTTTTTT	CASSLDYRTGELFF
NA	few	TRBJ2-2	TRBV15	TGTGCCACCAGCAGAGGGGGGGGCCGGACCGGGGAGCTGTTTTTT	CATSRGGGRTGELFF
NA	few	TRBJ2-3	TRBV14	TGTGCCAGCAGCAGCCTAGTATTGAAGACGCAGTATTTT	CASSSLVLKTQYF
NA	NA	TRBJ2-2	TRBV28	TGTGCCAGCAGCCGCGGGACAGCTTCGAACACCGGGGAGCTGTTTTTT	CASSRGTASNTGELFF
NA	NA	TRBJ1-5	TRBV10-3	TGTGCCATCAGTAACACAGGGCGTGGAGATTGGGAGTTT	CAISNTGRGDWEF
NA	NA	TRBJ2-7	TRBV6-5	TGTGCCAGCAGTTACTCGGACAGATCCTACGAGCAGTACTTC	CASSYSDRSYEQYF
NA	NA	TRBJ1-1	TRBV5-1	TGCGCCAGCAATTCTGAGGGCACTGAAGCTTTCTTT	CASNSEGTEAFF
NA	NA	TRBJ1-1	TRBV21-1	TGTGCCAGCAGCTTACGACGGGACACTGAAGCTTTCTTT	CASSLRRDTEAFF
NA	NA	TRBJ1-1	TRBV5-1	TGCGCCAGCAGCTTGTACGGCGGGGAGAACACTGAAGCTTTCTTT	CASSLYGGENTEAFF
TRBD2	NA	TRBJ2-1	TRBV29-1	TGCAGCGTTGATTGGCTAGCGGACTACAATGAGCAGTTCTTC	CSVDWLADYNEQFF
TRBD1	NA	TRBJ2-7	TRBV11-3	TGTGCCAGCAGCCCGGGACAGGGGAAGGTGAACGAGCAGTACTTC	CASSPGQGKVNEQYF
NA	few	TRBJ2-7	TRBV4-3	TGCGCCAGCAGCCAAGATCCCCCAGGTTCTTTTCCCTACGAGCAGTACTTC	CASSQDPPGSFPYEQYF
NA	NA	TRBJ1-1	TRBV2	TGTGCCAGCAGTGGGCAGATGAACACTGAAGCTTTCTTT	CASSGQMNTEAFF
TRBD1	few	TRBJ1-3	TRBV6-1	TGTGCCAGCAGTGAACCGACAGGGCTCGGAAACACCATATATTTT	CASSEPTGLGNTIYF
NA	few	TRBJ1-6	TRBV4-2	TGTGCCAGCAGCCAAGAAATGGTGGGGGGGGGATATAATTCACCCCTCCACTTT	CASSQEMVGGGYNSPLHF
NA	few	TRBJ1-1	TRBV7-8	TGTGCCAGCAGCTTGGGGGGTTGGCCTGAAGCTTTCTTT	CASSLGGWPEAFF
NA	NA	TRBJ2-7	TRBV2	TGTGCCAGCAGTGGGCAGGTACGCTTGGAGGGGGAGCAGTACTTC	CASSGQVRLEGEQYF
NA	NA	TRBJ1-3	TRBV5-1	TGCGCCAGCAGCTTAGAAAGCAGGTCGACTGGAAACACCATATATTTT	CASSLESRSTGNTIYF
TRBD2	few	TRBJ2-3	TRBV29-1	TGCAGCGCTTCATTAGCGGGGTCTGCAGATACGCAGTATTTT	CSASLAGSADTQYF
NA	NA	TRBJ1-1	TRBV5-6	TGTGCCAGCAGGGCCCGAGGGTTACCAATGAACACTGAAGCTTTCTTT	CASRARGLPMNTEAFF
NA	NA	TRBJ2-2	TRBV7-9	TGTGCCAGCAGCTTAGATGCATGGAGGGGCGGGGAGCTGTTTTTT	CASSLDAWRGGELFF
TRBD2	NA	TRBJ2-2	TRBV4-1	TGCGCCAGCAGCCAAGAATGGACTAGGTTAGGCGGGGAGCTGTTTTTT	CASSQEWTRLGGELFF
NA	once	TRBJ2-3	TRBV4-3	TGCGCCAGCAGCCAAGAGGATCGCAGGGGCAGAGATACGCAGTATTTT	CASSQEDRRGRDTQYF
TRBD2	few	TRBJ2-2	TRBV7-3	TGTGCCAGCACGGCTCCGGGACTAGTAAACACCGGGGAGCTGTTTTTT	CASTAPGLVNTGELFF
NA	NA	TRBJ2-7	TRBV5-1	TGCGCCAGCAGCTTGGGGAGCCAGGGAGGCGAGCAGTACTTC	CASSLGSQGGEQYF
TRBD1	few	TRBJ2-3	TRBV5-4	TGTGCCAGCAGCCCGGGGACAGTAGGAACAGATACGCAGTATTTT	CASSPGTVGTDTQYF
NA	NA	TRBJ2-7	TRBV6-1	TGTGCCAGCAGTGAAAAAGACAGGACCCCTTACGAGCAGTACTTC	CASSEKDRTPYEQYF
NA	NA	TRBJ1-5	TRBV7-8	TGTGCCAGCAGCCCCCCTAATCAGCCCCAGCATTTT	CASSPPNQPQHF
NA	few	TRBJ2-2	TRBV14	TGTGCCAGCAGCCCGGACATGAACACCGGGGAGCTGTTTTTT	CASSPDMNTGELFF
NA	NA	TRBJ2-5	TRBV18	TGTGCCAGCTCACCGGGACTCAGGCAAGAGACCCAGTACTTC	CASSPGLRQETQYF
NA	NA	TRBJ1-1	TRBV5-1	TGCGCCAGCAGCTTGCAGGGGAATACGGAGTACACTGAAGCTTTCTTT	CASSLQGNTEYTEAFF
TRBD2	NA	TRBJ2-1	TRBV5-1	TGCGCCAGCAGCCCCGGGGGGGGGACCGATGAGCAGTTCTTC	CASSPGGGTDEQFF
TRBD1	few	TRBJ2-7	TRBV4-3	TGCGCCAGCAGCCAAGAAGGACCGGGACAGAGTCCCTACGAGCAGTACTTC	CASSQEGPGQSPYEQYF
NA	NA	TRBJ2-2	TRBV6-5	TGTGCCAGCCGACTAGTCGTCGGGGAGCTGTTTTTT	CASRLVVGELFF
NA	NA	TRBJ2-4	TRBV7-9	TGTTCCAGCAGCTTAGGTCAGACAGTTCAGTACTTC	CSSSLGQTVQYF